The 26 T cell receptor beta chains given below trace back to one sample, sequenced in a study of shared clonotypes between healthy human individuals. TCRdb's table, derived via immunoSEQ multiplex PCR, lists solely in-frame clones and lacks some. The sample records about 2.1 million clones, roughly 93% being singletons. CD45RO-negative cells were positively selected for CCR7, leaving out terminally differentiated effector memory CD45RA+ cells. Specimen: naive CD8+ T cells from PBMCs. The receptor source for this set is a man aged 18 to 30 in good health. Some clones in this sample may be carry-over from other donors' samples.

The chain employs TRBV2 and TRBJ1-4; tentative D call: TRBD1 (6 bases). Deletions cut 11 bases from V and 0 bases from J, with 16 bases between. The length of the CDR3 is 15 residues. CDR1 is SNHLY, CDR2 FYNNEI, per germline. The CDR3 nucleotides are TGTGCCTCGAAGGACAGCGTTGCAACTAATGAAAAACTGTTTTTT. Encoded protein: CASKDSVATNEKLFF.

V is TRBV7-8 and J is TRBJ1-2; 7 bases are a match to TRBD1. V dropped 5 bases and J dropped 2; count of bases not matched to a gene: 14. Per the germline V gene, CDR1 is SGHVS and CDR2 is FQNEAQ. The CDR3 is 17 amino acids. CDR3 sequence reads: CASSPGTASLMNYGYTF. The CDR3 region has the DNA TGTGCCAGCAGCCCTGGGACAGCCAGTTTGATGAACTATGGCTACACCTTC. The whole variable domain, filled in from reference TRBV7-8 and TRBJ1-2, reads GAGVSQSPRYKVAKRGQDVALRCDPISGHVSLFWYQQALGQGPEFLTYFQNEAQLDKSGLPSDRFFAERPEGSVSTLKIQRTQQEDSAVYLCASSPGTASLMNYGYTFGSGTRLTVV.

The gene calls are TRBV29-1 and TRBJ2-1, with D possibly being TRBD2 (6 bases). CDR1 and CDR2 (germline): SQVTM, ANQGSEA. CDR3 length: 15 residues. The V end lost 2 bases, the J end lost 0 bases, and 11 bases lay between the germline ends. The CDR3 loop is CSVERASASYNEQFF. In DNA form, the CDR3 reads TGCAGCGTTGAAAGGGCTAGCGCCTCCTACAATGAGCAGTTCTTC.

Comments on this clone: This sample includes further DNA sequences coding for the same CDR3. The rearrangement joins TRBV7-9 to TRBJ1-2; 7 nucleotides agree with TRBD1. The J segment lost 5 bases and the V segment lost 3 bases, leaving 3 bases of the junction unmatched. The CDR3 totals 13 residues. Germline CDR1 SEHNR, CDR2 FQNEAQ (reference sequence). The CDR3 loop is CASSLPTGYGYTF. The CDR3 DNA reads TGTGCCAGCAGCTTGCCGACAGGGTATGGCTACACCTTC.

Concerning this clone: Other DNA sequences in the sample encode the same CDR3. V usage is TRBV19 and J usage is TRBJ2-2; D may match TRBD1 or TRBD2 (5 bases each). This CDR3 is built from 13 residues. Between the trimmed V and J ends, which lost 5 bases and 4 bases, there was a span of 8 bases. Germline lookup yields CDR1 LNHDA and CDR2 SQIVND (reference sequence). CDR3 sequence (DNA): TGTGCCAGTAGTCCAGGGAGCACCGGGGAGCTGTTTTTT. The encoded protein is CASSPGSTGELFF.

This clone has a single count. The V gene is TRBV7-9, the J gene TRBJ2-1, with D perhaps matching TRBD1 (5 bases). The CDR3 length is 15 residues. The V gene's germline CDR1 is SEHNR and CDR2 FQNEAQ (reference sequence). Deletions cut 2 bases from V and 9 bases from J, with 17 bases between. The CDR3 loop is CASSLMSEGQGEQFF. CDR3 DNA: TGTGCCAGCAGCTTAATGTCGGAAGGGCAGGGTGAGCAGTTCTTC.

The chain recombines TRBV10-1 with TRBJ2-7; 7 bases match TRBD2. Germline lookup yields CDR1 WNHNN and CDR2 SYGVQD (reference sequence). The V segment lost 4 bases and the J segment 1 base; nucleotides outside the gene matches: 13. The CDR3 runs to 17 residues. The CDR3 DNA reads TGCGCCAGCAGTGGGGAGGGAGGGAGAGTGGTGTCCTACGAGCAGTACTTC. It codes for CASSGEGGRVVSYEQYF.

CDR3 coding DNA: TGTGCCAGCAGCTTCGGGACTAGCAGCTACAATGAGCAGTTCTTC. Its translation: CASSFGTSSYNEQFF. The chain links TRBV13 to TRBJ2-1; 9 bases line up with TRBD2. Germline V gene data show CDR1 as PRHDT and CDR2 as FYEKMQ (reference sequence). The CDR3 sequence is 15 residues long. V shed 3 bases and J 3 bases; nucleotides not matched to a gene: 3.

The rearrangement links TRBV4-2 to TRBJ1-1, with a weak D call TRBD1 (6 bases). The CDR3 is 15 amino acids. CDR1 and CDR2 (germline): LGHNA, YNFKEQ. The V end was cut by 0 bases, the J end by 2 bases, with 10 bases between. For the CDR3, the DNA is TGTGCCAGCAGCCAAGAGGGGGGGCTAAACACTGAAGCTTTCTTT. This translates into CASSQEGGLNTEAFF.

The rearrangement links TRBV7-6 to TRBJ1-4, with D unclear. Per the germline V gene, CDR1 is SGHVS and CDR2 is FNYEAQ. The CDR3 length is 16 residues. Trimming removed 0 bases from V and 8 bases from J, with 16 bases in between. CDR3 residues: CASSLARSGLREKLFF. CDR3 coding DNA: TGTGCCAGCAGCTTAGCGCGGTCGGGGTTACGGGAAAAACTGTTTTTT. Based on the CDR3 plus reference TRBV7-6 and TRBJ1-4, the full variable domain is GAGVSQSPRYKVTKRGQDVALRCDPISGHVSLYWYRQALGQGPEFLTYFNYEAQQDKSGLPNDRFSAERPEGSISTLTIQRTEQRDSAMYRCASSLARSGLREKLFFGSGTQLSVL.

About this clone: Other nucleotide sequences from this sample produce the same CDR3. The J gene is TRBJ2-7, the V gene TRBV5-1, with D unclear. The CDR3 runs 13 residues. Trimming removed 3 bases at V and 3 bases at J, with 10 bases between. Germline lookup yields CDR1 SGHRS and CDR2 YFSETQ. CDR3 bases: TGCGCCAGCAGCTCCGGGCCAGGCTACGAGCAGTACTTC. Translating gives CASSSGPGYEQYF. The full variable domain, rest sourced from reference TRBV5-1 and TRBJ2-7, is KAGVTQTPRYLIKTRGQQVTLSCSPISGHRSVSWYQQTPGQGLQFLFEYFSETQRNKGNFPGRFSGRQFSNSRSEMNVSTLELGDSALYLCASSSGPGYEQYFGPGTRLTVT.

Note on this clone: The same CDR3 arises from other DNA sequences in this sample as well. The CDR3 protein is CASSQESSNQPQHF. The CDR3 nucleotides read TGCGCCAGCAGCCAAGAGTCGAGCAATCAGCCCCAGCATTTT. This chain links TRBV4-1 with TRBJ1-5; D uncertain. V was trimmed by 0 bases and J by 1 base, leaving 4 bases between them. Germline V gene lookup returns CDR1 MGHRA and CDR2 YSYEKL. CDR3 length: 14 residues.

This clone showed up just once. This chain links TRBV13 with TRBJ1-2; possible D gene TRBD1, 5 bases. The CDR3 has 14 amino acids. Trimming took off 6 bases at V and 4 bases at J, with 15 bases between the two ends. CDR1 PRHDT and CDR2 FYEKMQ come from the germline V gene (reference sequence). The CDR3 DNA reads TGTGCCAGCAGGCTAGGGGTGTTAGGCTATGGCTACACCTTC. Residues: CASRLGVLGYGYTF.

This rearrangement joins TRBV12-5 to TRBJ1-3; D unresolved. The CDR3 contains 16 residues. With 1 base removed from V and 1 base from J, the gap between germline ends came to 11 bases. Germline CDR1 reads LGHNT; CDR2 reads FRNRAP. In nucleotides, the CDR3 is TGTGCTAGTGGTTTGGGAGGAGAAACTTCTGGAAACACCATATATTTT. Translating gives CASGLGGETSGNTIYF. Drawing the rest from reference TRBV12-5 and TRBJ1-3, the complete variable domain is DARVTQTPRHKVTEMGQEVTMRCQPILGHNTVFWYRQTMMQGLELLAYFRNRAPLDDSGMPKDRFSAEMPDATLATLKIQPSEPRDSAVYFCASGLGGETSGNTIYFGEGSWLTVV.

The gene calls are TRBV27 and TRBJ1-5; a possible D gene is TRBD1 (6 bases). The germline CDR1 and CDR2 sequences are MNHEY and SMNVEV (reference sequence). This CDR3 contains 16 residues. V lost 6 bases and J lost 4, with 19 bases in between. CDR3 sequence: CASRVDTGRGNQPQHF. CDR3 bases: TGTGCCAGCAGAGTAGATACAGGGAGAGGGAATCAGCCCCAGCATTTT.

Worth noting for this clone: This sample includes further DNA sequences coding for the same CDR3. V gene TRBV9 combines with J gene TRBJ2-7, with 9 nucleotides matching TRBD1. Germline V gene data show CDR1 as SGDLS and CDR2 as YYNGEE. J was trimmed by 1 base and V by 4 bases; bases with no gene match: 6. This CDR3 comprises 15 residues. The CDR3, as DNA: TGTGCCAGCAGCCCAACCGGGACAGGGTCCTACGAGCAGTACTTC. It specifies CASSPTGTGSYEQYF.

The gene calls are TRBV27 and TRBJ2-7, with D possibly matching TRBD2 (6 bases). This CDR3 is built from 16 residues. V lost 7 bases and J 0 bases, leaving 19 bases between the germline ends. Germline values: CDR1 MNHEY, CDR2 SMNVEV (reference sequence). The CDR3: CASTPSEGGVSYEQYF. The CDR3 coding sequence is TGTGCCAGCACCCCCTCAGAGGGAGGTGTCTCCTACGAGCAGTACTTC.

The V and J genes are TRBV28 and TRBJ1-2, with TRBD1 as a possible D gene (6 bases). Per the germline V gene, CDR1 is MDHEN and CDR2 is SYDVKM. CDR3 size: 17 residues. With 6 bases removed from V and 4 bases from J, the gap between germline ends came to 24 bases. The CDR3 region is CASRGVGTQTHGYGYTF. The CDR3 DNA reads TGTGCCAGCAGGGGGGTGGGGACACAAACCCATGGCTATGGCTACACCTTC.

This chain links TRBV7-6 with TRBJ2-3; 11 positions match TRBD2. Germline lookup yields CDR1 SGHVS and CDR2 FNYEAQ. CDR3 length: 15 amino acids. With 6 bases clipped from V and 3 bases from J, the junction kept 5 bases outside the gene matches. The CDR3 nucleotides are TGTGCCAGCAGTTGGACTAGCGGGTATACAGATACGCAGTATTTT. Protein product: CASSWTSGYTDTQYF.

This clone has just one count. The V call is TRBV9, the J call TRBJ2-7; D assignment may be TRBD1 or TRBD2 (5 bases each). The CDR3 runs to 17 residues. The germline V gene encodes CDR1 SGDLS and CDR2 YYNGEE. The V end lost 3 bases, the J end lost 3 bases, and 22 bases lay between the germline ends. The CDR3 DNA is TGTGCCAGCAGCGCATTCCCCTCGGGGACCGAGTTCTACGAGCAGTACTTC. As protein: CASSAFPSGTEFYEQYF.

The rearrangement uses TRBV7-2 and TRBJ2-7; either TRBD1 or TRBD2 may supply D (5 bases each). Germline-derived CDR1 and CDR2 are SGHTA and FQGNSA. V shed 2 bases and J shed 2 bases, with 13 bases lying between them. This CDR3 spans 15 amino acids. CDR3 amino acids: CASSLLTGPAYEQYF. For the CDR3, the DNA is TGTGCCAGCAGCTTACTTACGGGACCTGCCTACGAGCAGTACTTC.

The rearrangement uses TRBV28 and TRBJ1-5; possible D gene TRBD1, 6 bases. The CDR3 sequence is 11 residues long. V was cut by 6 bases and J by 9 bases, with 9 bases left in between. The germline V gene encodes CDR1 MDHEN and CDR2 SYDVKM. The DNA of the CDR3 is TGTGCCAGCAGGCAGGGGCGGCCCCAGCATTTT. Translation: CASRQGRPQHF.

With regard to this clone: Within the sample, other DNA sequences also encode this same CDR3. The chain combines TRBV7-9 with TRBJ2-7; D unclear. Trimming stripped 1 base from V and 6 bases from J, with 7 bases between. CDR3 length: 12 residues. The germline gives CDR1 SEHNR, CDR2 FQNEAQ (reference sequence). CDR3 in DNA: TGTGCCAGCAGCTTAGGCGGTTCCGAGCAGTACTTC. This encodes CASSLGGSEQYF. The full variable domain, with the rest looked up from reference TRBV7-9 and TRBJ2-7, is DTGVSQNPRHKITKRGQNVTFRCDPISEHNRLYWYRQTLGQGPEFLTYFQNEAQLEKSRLLSDRFSAERPKGSFSTLEIQRTEQGDSAMYLCASSLGGSEQYFGPGTRLTVT.

CDR3 loop: CSATNLANTGELFF. The CDR3 DNA reads TGCAGCGCTACGAATCTAGCGAACACCGGGGAGCTGTTTTTT. V gene TRBV29-1 combines with J gene TRBJ2-2, with no clear D. The CDR3 length is 14 residues. CDR1 SQVTM and CDR2 ANQGSEA come from the germline V gene. Trimming took 7 bases from V and 0 from J, leaving 12 bases between them.

As to this clone: Within the sample, other DNA sequences also encode this same CDR3. The chain recombines TRBV5-1 with TRBJ2-7, with 9 bases identical to TRBD2. The V gene's germline CDR1 is SGHRS and CDR2 YFSETQ. J lost 4 bases, V lost 0 bases, and 5 bases had no gene match. The CDR3 sequence is 15 residues long. As DNA, the CDR3 is TGCGCCAGCAGCTTGGATCTAGCGGGACGGTACGAGCAGTACTTC. Its protein product is CASSLDLAGRYEQYF. The full variable domain, in which reference TRBV5-1 and TRBJ2-7 provide the parts outside the CDR3, is KAGVTQTPRYLIKTRGQQVTLSCSPISGHRSVSWYQQTPGQGLQFLFEYFSETQRNKGNFPGRFSGRQFSNSRSEMNVSTLELGDSALYLCASSLDLAGRYEQYFGPGTRLTVT.

The sample holds a few counts of this clone. Since the CDR3 does not end with the conserved phenylalanine or tryptophan, this likely comes from a read error. It is unclear where the CDR3 begins or ends on the DNA, so no DNA is shown, and the CDR3 is as TCRdb lists it. The chain joins TRBV29-1 to TRBJ1-1. Per the germline V gene, CDR1 is SQVTM and CDR2 is ANQGSEA. The CDR3 adds up to 12 amino acids, both ends counted. CDR3: CSVEDQVPGFLV.